The 32 T cell receptor beta chains reported below all come from one sample, sequenced in a study of OX40 agonist ivuxolimab in advanced cancers. Sequencing used immunoSEQ multiplex PCR; TCRdb keeps in-frame clones, though not all of them. The table has about 80,000 clones, around 90% seen once; the top ten hold approximately 0.47%. The specimen comprised CD4+ or CD8+ T cells sorted from blood, sampled in a trial of the OX40 agonist ivuxolimab. These receptors came from an adult with an advanced solid tumor such as melanoma, head and neck, liver or kidney cancer.

V and J are TRBV6-5 and TRBJ1-2; maybe TRBD1 (5 bases). Germline V gives CDR1 MNHEY, CDR2 SVGAGI. The CDR3 covers 13 residues. With 8 bases removed from V and 6 bases from J, the gap between germline ends came to 16 bases. This chain's CDR3 is CASAEGRVNGYTF. Here the CDR3 DNA reads TGTGCCAGCGCTGAAGGCAGGGTAAATGGCTACACCTTC.

The sample holds one count of this clone. This CDR3 is CASMTRGTGNTIYF. In DNA form, the CDR3 reads TGTGCCAGTATGACTAGGGGAACTGGAAACACCATATATTTT. The V gene is TRBV19, the J gene TRBJ1-3, with D perhaps matching TRBD1 (5 bases). In germline, CDR1 is LNHDA, CDR2 SQIVND (reference sequence). CDR3 size: 14 residues. V gave up 7 bases and J gave up 2 bases, with 12 bases separating them.

Comments on this clone: A junction end diverges from the germline sequence, so it may reflect a read error. The V and J genes are TRBV7-7 and TRBJ2-2; D not certain. The CDR3 contains 14 residues. CDR1 and CDR2 from the germline V gene are SSHAT and FNYEAQ (reference sequence). The DNA for the CDR3 is TGTGCTAGCAGCTTCGTCCCAAACACCGGGGAGCTGTTTTTT. As protein: CASSFVPNTGELFF.

The genes are TRBV12-2 and TRBJ1-5. TRBV12-2 is labeled a pseudogene. This CDR3 contains 15 residues. Here the CDR3 reads CASRLLAPLNQPQHF. CDR3 in DNA: TGTGCAAGTCGCTTATTAGCCCCGTTAAATCAGCCCCAGCATTTT.

This chain joins TRBV19 and TRBJ1-2; 9 bases fit TRBD1. The germline CDR1 and CDR2 sequences are LNHDA and SQIVND (reference sequence). The ends lost 5 bases at V and 8 bases at J; junction bases unmatched: 15. This CDR3 spans 16 amino acids. The CDR3 DNA follows: TGTGCCAGTAGTCGGGACAGGGCGCTTGATTATGGCGGCTACACCTTC. It yields the protein CASSRDRALDYGGYTF.

This clone appeared a few times. Other DNA sequences from this sample encode an identical CDR3 as well. The rearrangement links TRBV18 to TRBJ1-5; unclear D gene. The CDR3 is made up of 13 amino acids. Trimming cost V 3 bases and J 5 bases, with 8 bases left between them. CDR1 KGHSH and CDR2 LQKENI come from the germline V gene. CDR3 bases: TGTGCCAGCTCACCCGGACGTGATCAGCCCCAGCATTTT. Encoded protein: CASSPGRDQPQHF.

V and J are TRBV11-2 and TRBJ1-3; 9 bases match TRBD1. In germline, CDR1 is SGHAT, CDR2 FQNNGV. CDR3 length: 18 amino acids. With V trimmed by 5 bases and J by 0 bases, 11 bases remained unmatched. CDR3 nucleotides: TGTGCCAGCAGCAGCCCGAGGACAGGGGCTCTCTCTGGAAACACCATATATTTT. Translated, it gives CASSSPRTGALSGNTIYF.

This rearrangement joins TRBV7-8 to TRBJ1-1, with 8 bases lining up with TRBD1. V was clipped by 6 bases and J by 3 bases; unmatched bases: 12. The CDR3 spans 16 residues. Germline V gives CDR1 SGHVS, CDR2 FQNEAQ. The CDR3 nucleotides read TGTGCCAGCAGTCACCGGCAGGGGGCGGGGGACACTGAAGCTTTCTTT. The encoded protein is CASSHRQGAGDTEAFF.

V gene TRBV7-9 combines with J gene TRBJ1-5; 8 bases are a match to TRBD1. The V and J ends lost 4 bases and 5 bases, in that order; junction bases with no gene match: 1. Germline loops: CDR1 SEHNR, CDR2 FQNEAQ (reference sequence). This CDR3 has 13 amino acids. This chain's CDR3 is CASSSQGDQPQHF. The CDR3 nucleotides read TGTGCCAGCAGCTCACAGGGGGATCAGCCCCAGCATTTT.

This chain uses TRBV5-1 with TRBJ1-3; tentatively, D is TRBD1 (5 bases). The CDR3 sequence is 17 residues long. The germline gives CDR1 SGHRS, CDR2 YFSETQ. V dropped 4 bases and J dropped 2 bases, with 19 bases sitting between them. CDR3: CASSRGPGSGPGNTIYF. Here the CDR3 DNA reads TGCGCCAGCAGCCGGGGACCGGGGTCGGGCCCTGGAAACACCATATATTTT.

The V gene is TRBV18, the J gene TRBJ1-3; D call uncertain. V was cut by 3 bases and J by 3 bases, with 9 bases left in between. CDR1 and CDR2 (germline): KGHSH, LQKENI. The CDR3 consists of 14 residues. CDR3 nucleotides: TGTGCCAGCTCACCCCCCGGAGATGGAAACACCATATATTTT. It is translated as CASSPPGDGNTIYF.

The genes are TRBV19 and TRBJ1-4, with 7 bases aligning to TRBD1. The V and J ends lost 4 bases and 0 bases, in that order; junction bases with no gene match: 11. Germline V CDR1 and CDR2: LNHDA, SQIVND (reference sequence). This CDR3 has 18 amino acids. CDR3 residues: CASSRGTEVTTTNEKLFF. The CDR3 coding sequence is TGTGCCAGTAGTAGAGGGACAGAGGTTACAACAACTAATGAAAAACTGTTTTTT.

In this sample, this clone turned up once. V usage is TRBV7-2 and J usage is TRBJ2-3; TRBD2 aligns across 10 bases. The CDR3 is made up of 19 amino acids. The V gene end was trimmed by 0 bases and the J gene end by 0 bases; junction bases not matched to a gene: 9. The germline CDR1 and CDR2 sequences are SGHTA and FQGNSA. The CDR3 is CASSLAWSASGGSTDTQYF. The CDR3 coding sequence is TGTGCCAGCAGCTTAGCTTGGTCGGCTAGCGGGGGTAGCACAGATACGCAGTATTTT.

This chain connects TRBV19 to TRBJ1-2; TRBD1 might be the D (6 bases). V lost 5 bases, J lost 5 bases, and 9 bases lay in between. The CDR3 runs 12 residues. Germline assignment: CDR1 LNHDA and CDR2 SQIVND (reference sequence). The CDR3 spells CASSPGQYGYTF. CDR3 DNA: TGTGCCAGTAGTCCAGGACAGTATGGCTACACCTTC. Supplemented by reference TRBV19 and TRBJ1-2, the full variable domain reads DGGITQSPKYLFRKEGQNVTLSCEQNLNHDAMYWYRQDPGQGLRLIYYSQIVNDFQKGDIAEGYSVSREKKESFPLTVTSAQKNPTAFYLCASSPGQYGYTFGSGTRLTVV.

This chain links TRBV5-1 with TRBJ2-3; D tentatively reads TRBD1 or TRBD2 (5 bases each). The V gene's germline CDR1 is SGHRS and CDR2 YFSETQ. Deletions cut 5 bases from V and 8 bases from J, with 12 bases between. The CDR3 has 12 amino acids. For the CDR3, the DNA is TGCGCCAGCAGTTTGCAGGGACGTACGCAGTATTTT. Protein sequence: CASSLQGRTQYF.

The genes are TRBV5-4 and TRBJ2-1; TRBD1 aligns across 7 bases. With V trimmed by 0 bases and J by 4 bases, 4 bases remained unmatched. This CDR3 has 15 amino acids. Germline V gene lookup returns CDR1 SGHNT and CDR2 YYREEE (reference sequence). The chain's CDR3 is CASSLGGQLYNEQFF. Written as DNA, the CDR3 is TGTGCCAGCAGCTTGGGGGGACAGCTATACAATGAGCAGTTCTTC.

The chain joins TRBV6-1 to TRBJ1-4, with D unresolved. The ends were cut back, 1 base at V and 8 bases at J, with 20 bases in the middle. Germline CDR1 and CDR2: MNHNS and SASEGT. There are 17 residues in the CDR3. Here the CDR3 reads CASSEVSLFDTGEKLFF. CDR3 nucleotide sequence: TGTGCCAGCAGTGAAGTGTCCTTGTTTGATACGGGGGAAAAACTGTTTTTT.

The table lists this clone with a few counts. This chain connects TRBV10-3 to TRBJ2-5, with D uncertain. CDR1 and CDR2 from the germline V gene are ENHRY and SYGVKD. CDR3 size: 13 residues. The V end was cut by 4 bases, the J end by 3 bases, with 9 bases between. As DNA, the CDR3 is TGTGCCATCAGTGTTAGTGGGGAAGAGACCCAGTACTTC. Protein product: CAISVSGEETQYF.

The chain carries TRBV18 and TRBJ2-5; 8 bases align to TRBD2. This CDR3 contains 15 residues. V gave up 0 bases and J gave up 5 bases; unmatched junction bases: 5. From germline, CDR1 is KGHSH and CDR2 LQKENI. The CDR3 bases are TGTGCCAGCTCACCACCGAGCGGGGGTGGGGAGACCCAGTACTTC. Amino acid sequence: CASSPPSGGGETQYF.

The sample holds a few counts of this clone. The rearrangement links TRBV29-1 to TRBJ1-1, with D unclear. CDR3 length: 13 amino acids. Trimming left V 6 bases short and J 0 bases short, with 11 bases between. Per the germline V gene, CDR1 is SQVTM and CDR2 is ANQGSEA. The CDR3 is CSVWVQLNTEAFF. CDR3 bases: TGCAGCGTGTGGGTACAGTTGAACACTGAAGCTTTCTTT.

This clone was seen a single time. V and J are TRBV7-8 and TRBJ2-3, with D unclear. The CDR3 sequence is 12 residues long. Trimming cost V 8 bases and J 5 bases, with 11 bases left between them. The germline gives CDR1 SGHVS, CDR2 FQNEAQ. This chain's CDR3 is CASGTDGDTQYF. Here the CDR3 DNA reads TGTGCCAGCGGTACAGACGGAGATACGCAGTATTTT.

The V and J genes are TRBV7-2 and TRBJ1-1; TRBD1 matches at 7 bases. Trimming took 5 bases from V and 3 from J; bases not matched to a gene: 9. CDR3 length: 15 amino acids. Germline CDR1 reads SGHTA; CDR2 reads FQGNSA. The CDR3 sequence is CASSISAGGYTEAFF. The CDR3 nucleotides read TGTGCCAGCAGCATTTCCGCAGGGGGGTACACTGAAGCTTTCTTT.

This rearrangement joins TRBV5-1 to TRBJ2-1; 7 bases fit TRBD2. CDR1 and CDR2 from the germline V gene are SGHRS and YFSETQ. This CDR3 is built from 15 residues. Trimming took 0 bases from V and 5 from J; bases not matched to a gene: 5. CDR3 sequence (DNA): TGCGCCAGCAGCTTGGGGGGGACTATCGACAATGAGCAGTTCTTC. It encodes CASSLGGTIDNEQFF.

The V and J genes are TRBV7-9 and TRBJ1-1, with no clear D. Deletions cut 6 bases from V and 1 base from J, with 9 bases between. There are 13 residues in the CDR3. Looked up from germline, CDR1 is SEHNR and CDR2 is FQNEAQ (reference sequence). The CDR3, as DNA: TGTGCCAGCAGTGTTCAGCCGAACACTGAAGCTTTCTTT. This sequence encodes CASSVQPNTEAFF.

The sample holds one count of this clone. This chain links TRBV5-6 with TRBJ1-6; D unclear. Trimming left V 1 base short and J 8 bases short, with 10 bases between. The V gene's germline CDR1 is SGHDT and CDR2 YYEEEE. There are 14 residues in the CDR3. CDR3 loop: CASSLSGRYSPLHF. As DNA, the CDR3 is TGTGCCAGCAGCTTGTCAGGCAGATATTCACCCCTCCACTTT.

J is TRBJ2-5 and V is TRBV19; D remains ambiguous. The CDR3 covers 13 residues. CDR1 LNHDA and CDR2 SQIVND come from the germline V gene (reference sequence). The ends were cut back, 3 bases at V and 2 bases at J, with 7 bases in the middle. This chain's CDR3 is CASSIKGQETQYF. The DNA for the CDR3 is TGTGCCAGTAGTATTAAAGGGCAAGAGACCCAGTACTTC.

This rearrangement joins TRBV7-8 to TRBJ2-5; D gene unclear. Trimming left V 10 bases short and J 5 bases short, with 8 bases between. Germline V gives CDR1 SGHVS, CDR2 FQNEAQ. The CDR3 spans 10 residues. DNA for the CDR3: TGTGCCATGGGTCGGGAGACCCAGTACTTC. This codes for CAMGRETQYF.

Concerning this clone: Sequence at one end of the junction differs from germline and may be a read error. Additional DNA sequences in this sample encode the identical CDR3. The chain links TRBV5-1 to TRBJ1-1; TRBD1 matches at 8 bases. The CDR3 runs to 14 residues. The germline V gene has CDR1 SGHRS and CDR2 YFSETQ. CDR3 coding DNA: TGTGCCAGCAGCTTGCAGGGGGCAGGCACTGAAGCTTTCTTT. Translated, it gives CASSLQGAGTEAFF.

The chain links TRBV4-3 to TRBJ1-5; tentative D call: TRBD1 (6 bases). V gave up 4 bases and J gave up 2 bases, with 12 bases separating them. CDR3 length equals 15 residues. Germline lookup yields CDR1 LGHNA and CDR2 YSLEER. CDR3 sequence reads: CASSPSAGGNQPQHF. CDR3 bases: TGCGCCAGCAGCCCCTCGGCAGGGGGCAATCAGCCCCAGCATTTT.

The chain is built from TRBV19 and TRBJ2-1, with 7 bases matching TRBD2. The ends lost 10 bases at V and 6 bases at J; junction bases unmatched: 12. This CDR3 contains 14 residues. Germline V gives CDR1 LNHDA, CDR2 SQIVND (reference sequence). The CDR3 sequence is CATSFGGSGNEQFF. DNA of the CDR3: TGTGCCACTTCATTCGGGGGGTCAGGCAATGAGCAGTTCTTC.

V and J are TRBV15 and TRBJ1-1; 8 nucleotides match TRBD1. Germline V gene data show CDR1 as LNHNV and CDR2 as YYDKDF (reference sequence). Losses at the gene ends were 7 bases for V and 1 base for J; bases not matched to a gene: 8. The CDR3 covers 15 residues. The chain's CDR3 is CATTSGQGWNTEAFF. CDR3 bases: TGTGCCACCACCTCCGGACAGGGTTGGAACACTGAAGCTTTCTTT.

The chain links TRBV7-2 to TRBJ1-5; D is possibly TRBD1 (6 bases). Germline CDR1 reads SGHTA; CDR2 reads FQGNSA. Trimming removed 5 bases at V and 2 bases at J, with 13 bases between. The CDR3 totals 15 residues. CDR3 protein: CASSPRGGGNQPQHF. CDR3 in DNA: TGTGCCAGCAGCCCGCGAGGGGGGGGCAATCAGCCCCAGCATTTT.